Reported below is one T cell receptor (beta chain). Only in-frame clones appear in the TCRdb table, and some are missing; sequencing was by immunoSEQ multiplex PCR. The sample has 50,000 to 55,000 clones; more than 80% are singletons. These data are taken from a study of blood T cell repertoires in COVID-19. V lost 5 bases to trimming and J lost 3 bases, with 13 bases between them. The CDR3 is 14 residues long. The germline CDR1 and CDR2 sequences are MNHEY and SVGEGT. The TCR originated in a man aged 80 or over with acute or convalescent COVID-19. What was sequenced was peripheral blood. This chain joins TRBV6-2 or TRBV6-3 and TRBJ2-5; TRBD2 might be the D (5 bases). This chain's CDR3 is CASSNLDSKETQYF. For the CDR3, the DNA is TGTGCCAGCAGTAACTTGGACTCAAAAGAGACCCAGTACTTC.